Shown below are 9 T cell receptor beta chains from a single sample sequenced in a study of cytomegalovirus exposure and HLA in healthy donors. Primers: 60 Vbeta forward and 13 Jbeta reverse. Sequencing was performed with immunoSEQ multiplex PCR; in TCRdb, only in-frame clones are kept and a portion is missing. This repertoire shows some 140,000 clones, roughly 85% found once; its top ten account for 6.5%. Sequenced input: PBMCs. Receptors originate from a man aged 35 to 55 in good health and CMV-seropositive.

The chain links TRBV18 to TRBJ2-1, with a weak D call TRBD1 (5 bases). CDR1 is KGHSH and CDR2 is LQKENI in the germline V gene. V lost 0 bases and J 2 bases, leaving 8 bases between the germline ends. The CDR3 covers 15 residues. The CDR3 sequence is CASSPPDRAYNEQFF. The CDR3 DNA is TGTGCCAGCTCACCACCTGACAGAGCCTACAATGAGCAGTTCTTC.

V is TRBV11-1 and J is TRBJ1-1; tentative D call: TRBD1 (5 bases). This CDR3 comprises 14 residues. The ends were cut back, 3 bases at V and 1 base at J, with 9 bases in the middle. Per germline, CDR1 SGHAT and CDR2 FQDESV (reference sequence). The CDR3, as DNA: TGTGCCAGCAGCTTGGGGGGAGGGAACACTGAAGCTTTCTTT. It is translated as CASSLGGGNTEAFF.

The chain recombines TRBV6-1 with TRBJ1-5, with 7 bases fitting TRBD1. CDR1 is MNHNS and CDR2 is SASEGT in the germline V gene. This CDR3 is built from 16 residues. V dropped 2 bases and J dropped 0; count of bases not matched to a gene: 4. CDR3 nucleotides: TGTGCCAGCAGTGAACGGGACAGTTATAGCAATCAGCCCCAGCATTTT. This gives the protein CASSERDSYSNQPQHF.

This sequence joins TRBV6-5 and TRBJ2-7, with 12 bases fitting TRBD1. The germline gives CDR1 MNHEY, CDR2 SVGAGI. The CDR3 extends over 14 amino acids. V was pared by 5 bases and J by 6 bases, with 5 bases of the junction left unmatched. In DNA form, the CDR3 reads TGTGCCAGCAGTCTGGGACAGGGGGCGGTCGAGCAGTACTTC. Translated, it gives CASSLGQGAVEQYF.

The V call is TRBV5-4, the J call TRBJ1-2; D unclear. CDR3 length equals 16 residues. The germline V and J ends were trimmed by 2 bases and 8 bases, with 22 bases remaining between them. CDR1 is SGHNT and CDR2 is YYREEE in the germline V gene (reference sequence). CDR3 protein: CASSLEGSTPWRGYTF. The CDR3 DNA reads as TGTGCCAGCAGCTTAGAGGGCTCCACTCCCTGGAGAGGCTACACCTTC. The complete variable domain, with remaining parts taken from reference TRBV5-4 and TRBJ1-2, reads ETGVTQSPTHLIKTRGQQVTLRCSSQSGHNTVSWYQQALGQGPQFIFQYYREEENGRGNFPPRFSGLQFPNYSSELNVNALELDDSALYLCASSLEGSTPWRGYTFGSGTRLTVV.

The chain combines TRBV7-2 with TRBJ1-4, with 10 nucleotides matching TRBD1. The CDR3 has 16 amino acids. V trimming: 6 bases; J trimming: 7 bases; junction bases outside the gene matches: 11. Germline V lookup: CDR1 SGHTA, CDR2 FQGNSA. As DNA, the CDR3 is TGTGCCAGCAGATCCTCGACAGGGGGCTACGGTGAAAAACTGTTTTTT. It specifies CASRSSTGGYGEKLFF. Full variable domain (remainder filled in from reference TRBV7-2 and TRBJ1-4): GAGVSQSPSNKVTEKGKDVELRCDPISGHTALYWYRQSLGQGLEFLIYFQGNSAPDKSGLPSDRFSAERTGGSVSTLTIQRTQQEDSAVYLCASRSSTGGYGEKLFFGSGTQLSVL.

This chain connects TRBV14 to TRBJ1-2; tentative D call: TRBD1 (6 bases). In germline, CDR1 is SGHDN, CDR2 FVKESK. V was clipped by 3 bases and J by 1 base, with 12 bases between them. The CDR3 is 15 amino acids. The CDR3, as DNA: TGTGCCAGCAGCCAGGATCAAGGGGGTAACTATGGCTACACCTTC. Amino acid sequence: CASSQDQGGNYGYTF. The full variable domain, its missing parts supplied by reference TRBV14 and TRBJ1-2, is EAGVTQFPSHSVIEKGQTVTLRCDPISGHDNLYWYRRVMGKEIKFLLHFVKESKQDESGMPNNRFLAERTGGTYSTLKVQPAELEDSGVYFCASSQDQGGNYGYTFGSGTRLTVV.

In nucleotides, the CDR3 is TGTGCCAGCAGTGTACTAGCGGGAGGGGAGACCCAGTACTTC. Its translation: CASSVLAGGETQYF. The chain carries TRBV2 and TRBJ2-5; 13 nucleotides match TRBD2. This CDR3 has 14 residues. The V gene end was trimmed by 4 bases and the J gene end by 5 bases; junction bases not matched to a gene: 1. CDR1 is SNHLY and CDR2 is FYNNEI in the germline V gene.

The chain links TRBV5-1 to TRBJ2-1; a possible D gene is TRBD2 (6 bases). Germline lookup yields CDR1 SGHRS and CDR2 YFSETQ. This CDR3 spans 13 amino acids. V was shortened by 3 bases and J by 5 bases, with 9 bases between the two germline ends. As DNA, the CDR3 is TGCGCCAGCAGCTGGACTATAAACAATGAGCAGTTCTTC. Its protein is CASSWTINNEQFF. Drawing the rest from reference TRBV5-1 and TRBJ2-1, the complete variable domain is KAGVTQTPRYLIKTRGQQVTLSCSPISGHRSVSWYQQTPGQGLQFLFEYFSETQRNKGNFPGRFSGRQFSNSRSEMNVSTLELGDSALYLCASSWTINNEQFFGPGTRLTVL.